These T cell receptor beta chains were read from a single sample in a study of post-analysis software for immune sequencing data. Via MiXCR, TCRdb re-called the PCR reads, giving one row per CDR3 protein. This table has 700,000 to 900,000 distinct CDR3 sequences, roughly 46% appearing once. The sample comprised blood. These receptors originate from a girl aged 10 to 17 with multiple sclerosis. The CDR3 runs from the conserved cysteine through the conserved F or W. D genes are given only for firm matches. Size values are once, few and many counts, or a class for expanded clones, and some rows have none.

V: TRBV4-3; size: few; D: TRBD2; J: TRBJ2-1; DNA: TGCGCCAGCAGCCAAGATTCCGGGAGGAATGAGCAGTTCTTC; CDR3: CASSQDSGRNEQFF
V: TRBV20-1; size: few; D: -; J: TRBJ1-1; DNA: TGCAGTGCTAGACCTCCCGGCAGGGGGAACACTGAAGCTTTCTTT; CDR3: CSARPPGRGNTEAFF
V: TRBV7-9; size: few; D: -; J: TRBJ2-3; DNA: TGTGCCAGCAGCTTATATCTAGGCCCAGATACGCAGTATTTT; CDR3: CASSLYLGPDTQYF
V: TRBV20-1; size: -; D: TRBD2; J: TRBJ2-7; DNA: TGCAGTGCCCAGGGCGGGAGTACCTACGAGCAGTACTTC; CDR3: CSAQGGSTYEQYF
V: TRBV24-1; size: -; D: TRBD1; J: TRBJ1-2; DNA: TGTGCCACCAGTGAGGGAAGACCGGGACAGGGGACTCTCGGAGACTATGGCTACACCTTC; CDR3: CATSEGRPGQGTLGDYGYTF
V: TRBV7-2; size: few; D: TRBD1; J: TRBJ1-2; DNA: TGTGCCGGCAGGGACAGGACAAAAGGGGAGTATGGCTACACCTTC; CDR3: CAGRDRTKGEYGYTF
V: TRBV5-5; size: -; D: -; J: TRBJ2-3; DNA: TGTGCCAGCAACTTTATAAGTGGCTATACAGATACGCAGTATTTT; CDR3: CASNFISGYTDTQYF
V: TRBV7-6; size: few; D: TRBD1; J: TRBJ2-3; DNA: TGTGCCAGCAGCTGGCAGATTTCCGGGACAGGGGCAGATACGCAGTATTTT; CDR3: CASSWQISGTGADTQYF
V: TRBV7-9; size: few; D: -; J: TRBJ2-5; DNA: TGTGCCAGCAGAGGACAAAAAGAGACCCAGTACTTC; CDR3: CASRGQKETQYF
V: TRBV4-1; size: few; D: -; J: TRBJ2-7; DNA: TGCGCCAGCAGCCCAGAGGTTGTGGGCTACGAGCAGTACTTC; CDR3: CASSPEVVGYEQYF
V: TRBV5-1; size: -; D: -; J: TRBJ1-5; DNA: TGCGCCAGCCGCATGGGGGCGGATCAGCCCCAGCATTTT; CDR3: CASRMGADQPQHF
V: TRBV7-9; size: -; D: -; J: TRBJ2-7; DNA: TGTGCCAGCAGCTTATCTCCCAACGAGCAGTACTTC; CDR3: CASSLSPNEQYF
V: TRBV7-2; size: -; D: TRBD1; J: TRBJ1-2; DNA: TGTGCCAGCAGCCCGCCGGGACAGGCCTATGGCTACACCTTC; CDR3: CASSPPGQAYGYTF
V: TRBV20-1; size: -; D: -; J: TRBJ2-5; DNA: TGCAGTGCTAGGTGGACCGTTCAAGAGACCCAGTACTTC; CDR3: CSARWTVQETQYF
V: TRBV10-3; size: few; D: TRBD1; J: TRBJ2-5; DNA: TGTGCCATCAGTGAGCCCGGACAGGGGGGGGCAGAGACCCAGTACTTC; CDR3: CAISEPGQGGAETQYF
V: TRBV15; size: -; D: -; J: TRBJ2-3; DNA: TGTGCCACCCGCGCGGGCCGGGGAGATACGCAGTATTTT; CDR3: CATRAGRGDTQYF
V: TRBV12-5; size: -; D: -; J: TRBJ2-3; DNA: TGTGCTAGTGCCCCGGACTCTTACACAGATACGCAGTATTTT; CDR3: CASAPDSYTDTQYF
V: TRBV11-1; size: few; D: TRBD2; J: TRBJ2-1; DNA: TGTGCCAGCAGCTTCACCAGCGGGAGTAGAGGTGAGCAGTTCTTC; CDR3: CASSFTSGSRGEQFF
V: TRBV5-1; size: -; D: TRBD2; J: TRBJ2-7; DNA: TGCGCCAGCAGCTCCGCTCCGTGGACTAGCGGGAGTCGCCACGAGCAGTACTTC; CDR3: CASSSAPWTSGSRHEQYF
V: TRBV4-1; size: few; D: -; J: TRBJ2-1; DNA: TGCGCCAGCAGCCTCCACTCGGGACCGGGAAGCGGCAATGAGCAGTTCTTC; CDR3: CASSLHSGPGSGNEQFF
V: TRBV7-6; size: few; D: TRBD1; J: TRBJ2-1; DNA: TGTGCCAGCAGCTTACGCACAGGGGATAGCTCCTACAATGAGCAGTTCTTC; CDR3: CASSLRTGDSSYNEQFF
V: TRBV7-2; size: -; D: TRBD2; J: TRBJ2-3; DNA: TGTGCCAGCAACCCCCGAGCGGGAGGCACAGATACGCAGTATTTT; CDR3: CASNPRAGGTDTQYF
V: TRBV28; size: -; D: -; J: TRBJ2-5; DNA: TGTGCCAGCAGTGAAGCGGTACAAGAGACCCAGTACTTC; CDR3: CASSEAVQETQYF
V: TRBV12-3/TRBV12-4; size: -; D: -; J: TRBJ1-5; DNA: TGTGCCAGCAGCCAAGGGAGGAGGGGCGAAAGTCAGCCCCAGCATTTT; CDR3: CASSQGRRGESQPQHF
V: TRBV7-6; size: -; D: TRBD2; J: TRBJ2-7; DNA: TGTGCCAGCAGCCTAAGGACTAGCGGGGGCTACGAGCAGTACTTC; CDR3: CASSLRTSGGYEQYF
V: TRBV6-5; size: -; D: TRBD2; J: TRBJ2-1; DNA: TGTGCCAGCAGGCGCTTAGCGGGAGGCCTAAATGAGCAGTTCTTC; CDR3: CASRRLAGGLNEQFF